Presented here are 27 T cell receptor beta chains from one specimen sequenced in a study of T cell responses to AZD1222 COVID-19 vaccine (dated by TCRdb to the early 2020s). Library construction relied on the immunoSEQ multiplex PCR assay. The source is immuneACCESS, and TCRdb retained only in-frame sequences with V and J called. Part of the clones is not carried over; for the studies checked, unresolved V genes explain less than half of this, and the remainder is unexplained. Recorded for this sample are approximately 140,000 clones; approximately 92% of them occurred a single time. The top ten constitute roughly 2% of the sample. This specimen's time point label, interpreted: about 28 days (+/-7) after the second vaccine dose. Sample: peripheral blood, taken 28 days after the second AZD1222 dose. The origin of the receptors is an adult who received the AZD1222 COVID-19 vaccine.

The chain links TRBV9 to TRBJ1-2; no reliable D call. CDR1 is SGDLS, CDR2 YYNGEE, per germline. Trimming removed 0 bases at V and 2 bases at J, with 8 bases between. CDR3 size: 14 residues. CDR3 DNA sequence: TGTGCCAGCAGCGTAGTGCCCGCGAACTATGGCTACACCTTC. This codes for CASSVVPANYGYTF.

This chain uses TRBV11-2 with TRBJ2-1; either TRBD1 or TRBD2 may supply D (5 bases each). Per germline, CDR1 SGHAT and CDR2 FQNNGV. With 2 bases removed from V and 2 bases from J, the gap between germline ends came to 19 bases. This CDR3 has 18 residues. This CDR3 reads CASSLRALGVGAYNEQFF. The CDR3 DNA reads TGTGCCAGCAGCTTAAGGGCTTTAGGGGTGGGGGCCTACAATGAGCAGTTCTTC.

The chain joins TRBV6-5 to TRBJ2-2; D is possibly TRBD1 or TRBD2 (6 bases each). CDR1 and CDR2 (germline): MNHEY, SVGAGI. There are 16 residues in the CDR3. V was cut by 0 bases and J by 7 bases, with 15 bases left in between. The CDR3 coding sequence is TGTGCCAGCAGTTACTCCCGGGGGCGACCTGACGGGGAGCTGTTTTTT. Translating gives CASSYSRGRPDGELFF.

CDR3 protein: CASSPGGTYNEQFF. The CDR3 DNA is TGTGCCAGCAGTCCAGGCGGGACCTACAATGAGCAGTTCTTC. V and J are TRBV27 and TRBJ2-1; a possible D gene is TRBD2 (6 bases). Germline-derived CDR1 and CDR2 are MNHEY and SMNVEV (reference sequence). The V and J ends lost 5 bases and 2 bases respectively, with 10 bases between them. CDR3 length: 14 residues.

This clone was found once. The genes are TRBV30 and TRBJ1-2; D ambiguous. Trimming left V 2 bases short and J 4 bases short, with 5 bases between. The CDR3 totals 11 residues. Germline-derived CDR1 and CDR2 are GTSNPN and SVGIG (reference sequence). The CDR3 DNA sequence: TGTGCCTGGAGTAGGAGCTATGGCTACACCTTC. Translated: CAWSRSYGYTF.

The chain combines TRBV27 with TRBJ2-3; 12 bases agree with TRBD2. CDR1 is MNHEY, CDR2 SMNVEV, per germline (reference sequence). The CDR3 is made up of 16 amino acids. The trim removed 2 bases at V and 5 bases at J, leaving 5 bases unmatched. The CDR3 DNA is TGTGCCAGCAGTTTACTGTCTAGCGGGGGGGTAGATACGCAGTATTTT. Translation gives CASSLLSSGGVDTQYF.

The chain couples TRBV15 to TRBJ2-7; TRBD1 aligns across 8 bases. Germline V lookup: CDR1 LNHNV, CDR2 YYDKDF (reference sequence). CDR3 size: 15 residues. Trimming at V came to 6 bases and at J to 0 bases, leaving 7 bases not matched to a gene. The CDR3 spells CATRRPGTGSYEQYF. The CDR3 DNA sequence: TGTGCCACCAGGCGCCCCGGGACAGGCTCCTACGAGCAGTACTTC. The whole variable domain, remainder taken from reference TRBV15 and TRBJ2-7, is DAMVIQNPRYQVTQFGKPVTLSCSQTLNHNVMYWYQQKSSQAPKLLFHYYDKDFNNEADTPDNFQSRRPNTSFCFLDIRSPGLGDTAMYLCATRRPGTGSYEQYFGPGTRLTVT.

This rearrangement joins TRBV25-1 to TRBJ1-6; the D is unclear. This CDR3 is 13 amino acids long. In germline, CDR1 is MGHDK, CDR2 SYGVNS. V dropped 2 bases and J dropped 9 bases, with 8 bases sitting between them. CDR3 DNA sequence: TGTGCCAGCAGTGAAGACTTGAGTTCACCCCTCCACTTT. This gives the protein CASSEDLSSPLHF.

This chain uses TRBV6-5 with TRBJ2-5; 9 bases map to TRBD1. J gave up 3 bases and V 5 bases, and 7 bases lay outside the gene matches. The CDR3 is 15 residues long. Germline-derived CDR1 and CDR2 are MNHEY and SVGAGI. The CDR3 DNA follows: TGTGCCAGCAGTCCCGGGACAGGGTTGGAAGAGACCCAGTACTTC. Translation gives CASSPGTGLEETQYF.

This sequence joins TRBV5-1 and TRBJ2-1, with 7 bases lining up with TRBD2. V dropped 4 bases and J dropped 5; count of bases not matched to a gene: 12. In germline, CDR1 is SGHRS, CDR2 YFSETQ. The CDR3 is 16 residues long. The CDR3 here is CASSPRVLAVNNEQFF. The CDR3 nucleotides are TGCGCCAGCAGCCCGAGGGTGCTAGCGGTTAACAATGAGCAGTTCTTC.

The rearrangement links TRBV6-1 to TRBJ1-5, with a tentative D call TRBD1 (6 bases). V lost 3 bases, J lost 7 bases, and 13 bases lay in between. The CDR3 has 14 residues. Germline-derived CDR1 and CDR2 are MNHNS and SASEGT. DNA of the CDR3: TGTGCCAGCAGTGATCCCGGACAGAGGCAGCCCCAGCATTTT. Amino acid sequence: CASSDPGQRQPQHF.

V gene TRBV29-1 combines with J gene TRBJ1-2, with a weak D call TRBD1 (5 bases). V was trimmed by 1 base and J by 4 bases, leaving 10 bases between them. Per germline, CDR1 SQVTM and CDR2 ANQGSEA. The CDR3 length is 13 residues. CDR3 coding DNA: TGCAGCGTTGAAGTGGGGGATAGCTATGGCTACACCTTC. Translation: CSVEVGDSYGYTF.

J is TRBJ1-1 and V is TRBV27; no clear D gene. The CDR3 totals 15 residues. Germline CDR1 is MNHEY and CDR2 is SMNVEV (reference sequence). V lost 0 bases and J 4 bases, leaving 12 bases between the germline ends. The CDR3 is CASSLSKSGSTEAFF. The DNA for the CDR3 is TGTGCCAGCAGTTTATCGAAGTCGGGAAGCACTGAAGCTTTCTTT.

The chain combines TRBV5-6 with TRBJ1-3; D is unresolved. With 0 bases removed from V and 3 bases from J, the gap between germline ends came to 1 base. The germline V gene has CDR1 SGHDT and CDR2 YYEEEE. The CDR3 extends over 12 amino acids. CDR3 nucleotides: TGTGCCAGCAGCTTGGTTGGAAACACCATATATTTT. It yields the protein CASSLVGNTIYF.

The CDR3 sequence is CTGAAGTRGSPEETQYF. The CDR3 nucleotides read TGTACCGGAGCTGCCGGGACTCGCGGTTCACCGGAAGAGACCCAGTACTTC. The V and J genes are TRBV11-2 and TRBJ2-5, with D perhaps matching TRBD2 (6 bases). The V gene's germline CDR1 is SGHAT and CDR2 FQNNGV. This CDR3 has 17 amino acids. The full variable domain, in which reference TRBV11-2 and TRBJ2-5 provide the parts outside the CDR3, is EAGVAQSPRYKIIEKRQSVAFWCNPISGHATLYWYQQILGQGPKLLIQFQNNGVVDDSQLPKDRFSAERLKGVDSTLKIQPAKLEDSAVYLCTGAAGTRGSPEETQYFGPGTRLLVL.

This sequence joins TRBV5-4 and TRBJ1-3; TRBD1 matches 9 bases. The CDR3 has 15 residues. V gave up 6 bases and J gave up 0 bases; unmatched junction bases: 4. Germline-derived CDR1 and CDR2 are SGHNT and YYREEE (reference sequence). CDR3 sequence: CASTKTGGSGNTIYF. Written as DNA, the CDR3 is TGTGCCAGCACCAAGACAGGGGGCTCTGGAAACACCATATATTTT.

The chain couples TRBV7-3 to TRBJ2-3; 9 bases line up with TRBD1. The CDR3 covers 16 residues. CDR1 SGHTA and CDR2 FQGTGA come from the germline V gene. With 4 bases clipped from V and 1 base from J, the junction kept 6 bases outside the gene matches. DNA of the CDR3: TGTGCCAGCAGCTCGTACCGGGACAGGGGCACAGATACGCAGTATTTT. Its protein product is CASSSYRDRGTDTQYF.

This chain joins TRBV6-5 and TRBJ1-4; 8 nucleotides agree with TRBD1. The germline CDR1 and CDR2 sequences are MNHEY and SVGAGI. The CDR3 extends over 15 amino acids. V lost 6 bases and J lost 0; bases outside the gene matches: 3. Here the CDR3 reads CASSPQGATNEKLFF. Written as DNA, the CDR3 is TGTGCCAGCAGCCCACAGGGGGCAACTAATGAAAAACTGTTTTTT.

The CDR3 region has the DNA TGTGCCAGCAGTGGGGGGTCGAATTCACCCCTCCACTTT. It encodes CASSGGSNSPLHF. The rearrangement links TRBV9 to TRBJ1-6; tentatively, D is TRBD1 (5 bases). This CDR3 region has 13 residues. Trimming pared 5 bases from V and 7 bases from J, leaving 10 bases between. Germline values: CDR1 SGDLS, CDR2 YYNGEE.

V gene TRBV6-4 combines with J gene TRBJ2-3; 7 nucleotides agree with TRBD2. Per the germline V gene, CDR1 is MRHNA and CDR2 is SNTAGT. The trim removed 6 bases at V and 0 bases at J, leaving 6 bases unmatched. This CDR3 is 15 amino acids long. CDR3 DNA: TGTGCCAGCAGCCCCGGGGGGATCAGCACAGATACGCAGTATTTT. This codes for CASSPGGISTDTQYF.

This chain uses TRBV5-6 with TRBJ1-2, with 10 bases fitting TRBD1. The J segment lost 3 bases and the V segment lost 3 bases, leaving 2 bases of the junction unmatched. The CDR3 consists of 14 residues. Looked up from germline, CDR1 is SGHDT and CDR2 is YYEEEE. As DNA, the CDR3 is TGTGCCAGCAGCTCGACAGGGGGCGACTATGGCTACACCTTC. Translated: CASSSTGGDYGYTF.

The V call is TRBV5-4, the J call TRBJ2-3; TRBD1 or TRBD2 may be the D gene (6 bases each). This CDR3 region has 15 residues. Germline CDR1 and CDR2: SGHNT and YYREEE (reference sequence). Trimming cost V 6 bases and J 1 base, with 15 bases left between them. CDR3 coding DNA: TGTGCCAGCACCGGAACGGGGGCCGGCACAGATACGCAGTATTTT. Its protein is CASTGTGAGTDTQYF. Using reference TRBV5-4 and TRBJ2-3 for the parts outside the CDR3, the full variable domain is ETGVTQSPTHLIKTRGQQVTLRCSSQSGHNTVSWYQQALGQGPQFIFQYYREEENGRGNFPPRFSGLQFPNYSSELNVNALELDDSALYLCASTGTGAGTDTQYFGPGTRLTVL.

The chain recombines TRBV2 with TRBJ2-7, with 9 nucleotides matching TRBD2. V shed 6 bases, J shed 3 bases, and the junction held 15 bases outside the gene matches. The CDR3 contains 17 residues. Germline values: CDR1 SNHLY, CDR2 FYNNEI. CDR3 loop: CASRGVAGAGFIYEQYF. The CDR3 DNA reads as TGTGCCAGCAGGGGAGTAGCGGGGGCTGGATTTATCTACGAGCAGTACTTC. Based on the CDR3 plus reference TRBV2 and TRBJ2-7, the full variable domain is EPEVTQTPSHQVTQMGQEVILRCVPISNHLYFYWYRQILGQKVEFLVSFYNNEISEKSEIFDDQFSVERPDGSNFTLKIRSTKLEDSAMYFCASRGVAGAGFIYEQYFGPGTRLTVT.

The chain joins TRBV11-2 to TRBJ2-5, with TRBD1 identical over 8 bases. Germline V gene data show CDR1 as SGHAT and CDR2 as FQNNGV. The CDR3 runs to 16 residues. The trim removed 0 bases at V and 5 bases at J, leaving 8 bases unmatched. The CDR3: CASSLDPAGGYETQYF. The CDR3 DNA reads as TGTGCCAGCAGCTTAGATCCGGCAGGGGGCTATGAGACCCAGTACTTC.

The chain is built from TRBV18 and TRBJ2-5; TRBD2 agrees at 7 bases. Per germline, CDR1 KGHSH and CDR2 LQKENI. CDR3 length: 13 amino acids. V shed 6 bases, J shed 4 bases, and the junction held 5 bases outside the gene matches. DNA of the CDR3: TGTGCCAGCTCGCAAGGCGGGGGAGAGACCCAGTACTTC. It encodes CASSQGGGETQYF.

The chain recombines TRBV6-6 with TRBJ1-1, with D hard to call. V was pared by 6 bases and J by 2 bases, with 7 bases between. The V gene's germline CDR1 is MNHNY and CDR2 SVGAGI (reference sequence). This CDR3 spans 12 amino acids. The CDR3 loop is CASRVGNTEAFF. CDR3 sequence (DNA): TGTGCCAGCAGGGTGGGAAACACTGAAGCTTTCTTT.

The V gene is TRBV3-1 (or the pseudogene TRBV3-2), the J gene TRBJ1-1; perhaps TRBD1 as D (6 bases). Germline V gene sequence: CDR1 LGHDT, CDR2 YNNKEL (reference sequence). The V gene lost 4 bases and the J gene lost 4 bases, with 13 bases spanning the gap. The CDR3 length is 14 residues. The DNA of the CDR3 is TGTGCCAGCAGCCCGAGGACAGAACTCACTGAAGCTTTCTTT. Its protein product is CASSPRTELTEAFF.